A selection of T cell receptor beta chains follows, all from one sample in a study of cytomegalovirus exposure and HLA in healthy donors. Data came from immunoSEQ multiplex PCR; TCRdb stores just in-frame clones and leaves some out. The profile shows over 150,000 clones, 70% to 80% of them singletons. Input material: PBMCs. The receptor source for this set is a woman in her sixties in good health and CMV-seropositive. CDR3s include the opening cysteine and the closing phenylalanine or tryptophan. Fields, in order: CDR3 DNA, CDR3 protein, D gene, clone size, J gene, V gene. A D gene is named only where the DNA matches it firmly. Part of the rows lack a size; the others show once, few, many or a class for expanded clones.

CDR3 DNA: TGTGCCAGCAGTTCGACAGATTCACCCCTCCACTTT
CDR3 protein: CASSSTDSPLHF
D gene: NA
clone size: NA
J gene: TRBJ1-6
V gene: TRBV28

CDR3 DNA: TGTGCCAGCACCCCCGGTCGGGGGACCGATGGCTACACCTTC
CDR3 protein: CASTPGRGTDGYTF
D gene: NA
clone size: NA
J gene: TRBJ1-2
V gene: TRBV2

CDR3 DNA: TGTGCCTCCCAGGAAGGGGGAACGGGCGAGCAGTACTTC
CDR3 protein: CASQEGGTGEQYF
D gene: NA
clone size: NA
J gene: TRBJ2-7
V gene: TRBV2

CDR3 DNA: TGCGCCAGCAGTCCCCATGTGCTTTCAGGGAACAATGAGCAGTTCTTC
CDR3 protein: CASSPHVLSGNNEQFF
D gene: NA
clone size: NA
J gene: TRBJ2-1
V gene: TRBV23-1

CDR3 DNA: TGTGCCAGCAGCATGCAGGGGGTGACTAATGAAAAACTGTTTTTT
CDR3 protein: CASSMQGVTNEKLFF
D gene: TRBD1
clone size: NA
J gene: TRBJ1-4
V gene: TRBV9

CDR3 DNA: TGCGCCAGCAGCCAGGACAGTGCAACTAATGAAAAACTGTTTTTT
CDR3 protein: CASSQDSATNEKLFF
D gene: NA
clone size: NA
J gene: TRBJ1-4
V gene: TRBV4-3

CDR3 DNA: TGCGCCAGCAGCCAGGGACAGGGGCGGTACGAGCAGTACTTC
CDR3 protein: CASSQGQGRYEQYF
D gene: TRBD1
clone size: few
J gene: TRBJ2-7
V gene: TRBV5-1

CDR3 DNA: TGTGCCAGCAGTTCCACCGTGGGGTGGAGGGTGGAGCAGTACTTC
CDR3 protein: CASSSTVGWRVEQYF
D gene: NA
clone size: NA
J gene: TRBJ2-7
V gene: TRBV6-1

CDR3 DNA: TGTGCCAGCAGCCATGGGATGACAGGGATAAAGCCCCAGCATTTT
CDR3 protein: CASSHGMTGIKPQHF
D gene: TRBD1
clone size: NA
J gene: TRBJ1-5
V gene: TRBV7-2

CDR3 DNA: TGCGCCAGCAGCTTGGAGGAGGAGCAGTACTTC
CDR3 protein: CASSLEEEQYF
D gene: NA
clone size: once
J gene: TRBJ2-7
V gene: TRBV5-1

CDR3 DNA: TGCGCCAGCAGCCAATCAGACAGGGCTTATGGCTACACCTTC
CDR3 protein: CASSQSDRAYGYTF
D gene: TRBD1
clone size: once
J gene: TRBJ1-2
V gene: TRBV4-3

CDR3 DNA: TGTGCCAGCAGCTCAATCACAGGGGGCTGGACTGAAGCTTTCTTT
CDR3 protein: CASSSITGGWTEAFF
D gene: TRBD1
clone size: NA
J gene: TRBJ1-1
V gene: TRBV7-2

CDR3 DNA: TGTGCCAGCAGTCTAGCGGGGGCTGGCACAGATACGCAGTATTTT
CDR3 protein: CASSLAGAGTDTQYF
D gene: TRBD2
clone size: NA
J gene: TRBJ2-3
V gene: TRBV2

CDR3 DNA: TGTGCCAGCAGTTCAAACGGGGGGAGCCATCACTTC
CDR3 protein: CASSSNGGSHHF
D gene: TRBD2
clone size: few
J gene: TRBJ2-7
V gene: TRBV28

CDR3 DNA: TGTGCCAGCAGCTTCGGCGGGAGTGGCGAGCAGTTCTTC
CDR3 protein: CASSFGGSGEQFF
D gene: TRBD2
clone size: NA
J gene: TRBJ2-1
V gene: TRBV7-9

CDR3 DNA: TGTGCCTGGAGTGAGGGGTGGGGCACCGGGGAGCTGTTTTTT
CDR3 protein: CAWSEGWGTGELFF
D gene: NA
clone size: NA
J gene: TRBJ2-2
V gene: TRBV30

CDR3 DNA: TGCGCCAGCAGCTTGGCCGACAGGAACACAGATACGCAGTATTTT
CDR3 protein: CASSLADRNTDTQYF
D gene: NA
clone size: NA
J gene: TRBJ2-3
V gene: TRBV5-1

CDR3 DNA: TGTGCCAGCAGCGACCCAAGGCCACAGGGTTACAATGAGCAGTTCTTC
CDR3 protein: CASSDPRPQGYNEQFF
D gene: NA
clone size: NA
J gene: TRBJ2-1
V gene: TRBV6-6

CDR3 DNA: TGTGCCAGCAGCACAAGATACAGGGGGCGCAACACCGGGGAGCTGTTTTTT
CDR3 protein: CASSTRYRGRNTGELFF
D gene: TRBD1
clone size: NA
J gene: TRBJ2-2
V gene: TRBV7-6

CDR3 DNA: TGTGCCAGCAGTGAAGGTCGGGGGGCGATCTATGGCTACACCTTC
CDR3 protein: CASSEGRGAIYGYTF
D gene: NA
clone size: NA
J gene: TRBJ1-2
V gene: TRBV6-1

CDR3 DNA: TGCGCCAGCAGCCCGGAGACGAACAGGGCAGATACGCAGTATTTT
CDR3 protein: CASSPETNRADTQYF
D gene: NA
clone size: NA
J gene: TRBJ2-3
V gene: TRBV5-1

CDR3 DNA: TGTGCCAGCAGTTTACCCCCCAGGGGGAGTTCCTACGAGCAGTACTTC
CDR3 protein: CASSLPPRGSSYEQYF
D gene: TRBD1
clone size: NA
J gene: TRBJ2-7
V gene: TRBV28

CDR3 DNA: TGTGCCAGCAGCTCGTTTACTAGGAGTGGCTACGAGCAGTACTTC
CDR3 protein: CASSSFTRSGYEQYF
D gene: NA
clone size: NA
J gene: TRBJ2-7
V gene: TRBV11-2

CDR3 DNA: TGCGCCAGCAGCAGGGACAGGGGGAATACTGAAGCTTTCTTT
CDR3 protein: CASSRDRGNTEAFF
D gene: TRBD1
clone size: NA
J gene: TRBJ1-1
V gene: TRBV5-1

CDR3 DNA: TGTGCCAGCAGTTTAACTAGCGGGAGGGCCAATACGCAGTATTTT
CDR3 protein: CASSLTSGRANTQYF
D gene: TRBD2
clone size: NA
J gene: TRBJ2-3
V gene: TRBV27

CDR3 DNA: TGTGCCAGCAGCCTAGGTTTTGGGGGCGGACGTTATGGCTACACCTTC
CDR3 protein: CASSLGFGGGRYGYTF
D gene: NA
clone size: NA
J gene: TRBJ1-2
V gene: TRBV5-6

CDR3 DNA: TGTGCCAGCAGTATTACAGGTTTCCCCTATGGCTACACCTTC
CDR3 protein: CASSITGFPYGYTF
D gene: NA
clone size: NA
J gene: TRBJ1-2
V gene: TRBV28

CDR3 DNA: TGTGCCAGCAGTGTACTAGCGGTAAATGAGCAGTTCTTC
CDR3 protein: CASSVLAVNEQFF
D gene: TRBD2
clone size: once
J gene: TRBJ2-1
V gene: TRBV6-1

CDR3 DNA: TGTGCCAGCAGTTTAAACAGGGGTGGAGCGGCTGGAGCTTTCTTT
CDR3 protein: CASSLNRGGAAGAFF
D gene: TRBD1
clone size: NA
J gene: TRBJ1-1
V gene: TRBV6-5

CDR3 DNA: TGTGCCAGCAGGGGCACCGGTGGGGAGACCCAGTACTTC
CDR3 protein: CASRGTGGETQYF
D gene: NA
clone size: NA
J gene: TRBJ2-5
V gene: TRBV6-6

CDR3 DNA: TGCGCCAGCAGCTTCACTCTGACAGGGAACACTGAAGCTTTCTTT
CDR3 protein: CASSFTLTGNTEAFF
D gene: NA
clone size: NA
J gene: TRBJ1-1
V gene: TRBV5-1

CDR3 DNA: TGCGCCAGCAGCTCTACCGGACAGGGCGGGTACACCTTC
CDR3 protein: CASSSTGQGGYTF
D gene: TRBD1
clone size: NA
J gene: TRBJ1-2
V gene: TRBV4-1

CDR3 DNA: TGTGCCAGCAGTAACCCGGACAGGGGGGTCACTGAAGCTTTCTTT
CDR3 protein: CASSNPDRGVTEAFF
D gene: TRBD1
clone size: once
J gene: TRBJ1-1
V gene: TRBV6-6

CDR3 DNA: TGTGCCAGCACCCGATCAGGTGGTACGCAGTATTTT
CDR3 protein: CASTRSGGTQYF
D gene: NA
clone size: NA
J gene: TRBJ2-3
V gene: TRBV28

CDR3 DNA: TGTGCCAGCAGCTCTAGACCATTGTCCAGGGGGTTGAACTATGGCTACACCTTC
CDR3 protein: CASSSRPLSRGLNYGYTF
D gene: TRBD1
clone size: few
J gene: TRBJ1-2
V gene: TRBV11-2

CDR3 DNA: TGTGCCAGCTCACCACCGGAGATCATCGTATATCAGCCCCAGCATTTT
CDR3 protein: CASSPPEIIVYQPQHF
D gene: NA
clone size: NA
J gene: TRBJ1-5
V gene: TRBV18

CDR3 DNA: TGCGCCAGCAGCCAACAACAACAGGGGCACGCAGATACGCAGTATTTT
CDR3 protein: CASSQQQQGHADTQYF
D gene: TRBD1
clone size: NA
J gene: TRBJ2-3
V gene: TRBV4-1

CDR3 DNA: TGTGCCAGCAGTCCCCAGGCCTTACTCTACGAGCAGTACTTC
CDR3 protein: CASSPQALLYEQYF
D gene: NA
clone size: once
J gene: TRBJ2-7
V gene: TRBV2

CDR3 DNA: TGCAGCTCCAAAACCCTAGCGGGGACAGGCACAGATACGCAGTATTTT
CDR3 protein: CSSKTLAGTGTDTQYF
D gene: TRBD2
clone size: few
J gene: TRBJ2-3
V gene: TRBV29-1

CDR3 DNA: TGTGCCAGCAGCCCGTGGGGAGCGGGGGGGAGCACAGATACGCAGTATTTT
CDR3 protein: CASSPWGAGGSTDTQYF
D gene: TRBD2
clone size: NA
J gene: TRBJ2-3
V gene: TRBV4-2

CDR3 DNA: TGCGCCAGCGATTCCGGCGGGGGATTCTCCTACAATGAGCAGTTCTTC
CDR3 protein: CASDSGGGFSYNEQFF
D gene: TRBD2
clone size: NA
J gene: TRBJ2-1
V gene: TRBV5-1

CDR3 DNA: TGTGCCAGCAGTTCCCGACAGGGCCTCCAAGAGACCCAGTACTTC
CDR3 protein: CASSSRQGLQETQYF
D gene: TRBD1
clone size: once
J gene: TRBJ2-5
V gene: TRBV6-6

CDR3 DNA: TGCGCCAGCAGTGGGGACAGGGAAGAGACCCAGTACTTC
CDR3 protein: CASSGDREETQYF
D gene: TRBD1
clone size: NA
J gene: TRBJ2-5
V gene: TRBV10-1

CDR3 DNA: TGTGCCAGCAGTGAAGATGACGGCGGCTACGAGCAGTACTTC
CDR3 protein: CASSEDDGGYEQYF
D gene: NA
clone size: NA
J gene: TRBJ2-7
V gene: TRBV25-1

CDR3 DNA: TGTGCCAGTAGTGCGCTCCGGGACAGATCCTACGAGCAGTACTTC
CDR3 protein: CASSALRDRSYEQYF
D gene: TRBD1
clone size: NA
J gene: TRBJ2-7
V gene: TRBV19

CDR3 DNA: TGTGCCAGCTCACCTCTAGGGACAGGGAATCAGCCCCAGCATTTT
CDR3 protein: CASSPLGTGNQPQHF
D gene: TRBD1
clone size: NA
J gene: TRBJ1-5
V gene: TRBV18

CDR3 DNA: TGTGCCAGCTCACCCCGGGACAGTGGAAACACCATATATTTT
CDR3 protein: CASSPRDSGNTIYF
D gene: TRBD1
clone size: NA
J gene: TRBJ1-3
V gene: TRBV18

CDR3 DNA: TGTGCCAGCAGCTTAGGGAGCGGGGGGGTGTACGAGCAGTACTTC
CDR3 protein: CASSLGSGGVYEQYF
D gene: TRBD2
clone size: NA
J gene: TRBJ2-7
V gene: TRBV7-3

CDR3 DNA: TGTGCCAGCTCAACGACCCGGGACAGTGAAGCTTTCTTT
CDR3 protein: CASSTTRDSEAFF
D gene: TRBD1
clone size: NA
J gene: TRBJ1-1
V gene: TRBV18

CDR3 DNA: TGTGCCTGGAGTGTCCCCCTCAACACTGAAGCTTTCTTT
CDR3 protein: CAWSVPLNTEAFF
D gene: NA
clone size: NA
J gene: TRBJ1-1
V gene: TRBV30